This TCR beta chain was retrieved from a study of cytomegalovirus exposure and HLA in healthy donors. Assay: immunoSEQ multiplex PCR; the TCRdb copy retains only in-frame clones and omits some. The sample has about 220,000 clones; about 93% are singletons. This CDR3 spans 15 amino acids. Germline values: CDR1 SSHAT, CDR2 FNYEAQ (reference sequence). A remark on this clone: Germline and junction disagree at one end, which may indicate a read error.

The sequenced material came from PBMCs. J is TRBJ2-1 and V is TRBV7-7; D may be TRBD1 (5 bases). This TCR came from a woman aged 18-35 years in good health and CMV-seronegative. The CDR3 coding sequence is TGTGCTAGCAGTTTTTCGACAGCCTCGGCGGTAGAGCAGTTCTTC. This gives the protein CASSFSTASAVEQFF.